The entry below describes one T cell receptor beta chain. CDR1 is LNHDA and CDR2 is SQIVND in the germline V gene (reference sequence). The germline V and J ends were trimmed by 5 bases and 4 bases, with 14 bases remaining between them. This CDR3 comprises 14 residues. The data stem from a study of blood T cell repertoires in COVID-19. Study details: From T cells, B-cell-depleted T cells, or PBMCs came the material, which was cDNA or gDNA.

Produced via immunoSEQ multiplex PCR; TCRdb's table is partial and in-frame only. The sample consists of under 200,000 clones, around 90% of them appearing once. Sequences were obtained from PBMCs or T cells enriched from blood (not recorded which). This clonotype was sampled from a young woman who had recovered from COVID-19. This sequence joins TRBV19 and TRBJ1-2; D remains unclear. DNA for the CDR3: TGTGCCAGTAGTCGGACCGTAGAGGGCTATGGCTACACCTTC. It specifies CASSRTVEGYGYTF.